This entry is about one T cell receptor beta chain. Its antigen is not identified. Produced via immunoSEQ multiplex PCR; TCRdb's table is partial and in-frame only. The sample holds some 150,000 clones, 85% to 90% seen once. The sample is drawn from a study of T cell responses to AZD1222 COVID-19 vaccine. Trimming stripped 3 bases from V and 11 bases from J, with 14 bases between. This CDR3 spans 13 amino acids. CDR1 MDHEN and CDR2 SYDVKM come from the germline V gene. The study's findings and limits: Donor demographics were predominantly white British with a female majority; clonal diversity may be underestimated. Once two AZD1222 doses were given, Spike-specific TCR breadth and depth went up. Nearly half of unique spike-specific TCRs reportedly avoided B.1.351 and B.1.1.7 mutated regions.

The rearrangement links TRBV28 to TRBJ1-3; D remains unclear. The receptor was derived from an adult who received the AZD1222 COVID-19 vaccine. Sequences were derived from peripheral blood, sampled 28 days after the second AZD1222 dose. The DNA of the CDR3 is TGTGCCAGCAGTTTCCCCGGGGTGAGGCCCATATATTTT. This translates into CASSFPGVRPIYF. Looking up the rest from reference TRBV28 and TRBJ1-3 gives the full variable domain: DVKVTQSSRYLVKRTGEKVFLECVQDMDHENMFWYRQDPGLGLRLIYFSYDVKMKEKGDIPEGYSVSREKKERFSLILESASTNQTSMYLCASSFPGVRPIYFGEGSWLTVV.